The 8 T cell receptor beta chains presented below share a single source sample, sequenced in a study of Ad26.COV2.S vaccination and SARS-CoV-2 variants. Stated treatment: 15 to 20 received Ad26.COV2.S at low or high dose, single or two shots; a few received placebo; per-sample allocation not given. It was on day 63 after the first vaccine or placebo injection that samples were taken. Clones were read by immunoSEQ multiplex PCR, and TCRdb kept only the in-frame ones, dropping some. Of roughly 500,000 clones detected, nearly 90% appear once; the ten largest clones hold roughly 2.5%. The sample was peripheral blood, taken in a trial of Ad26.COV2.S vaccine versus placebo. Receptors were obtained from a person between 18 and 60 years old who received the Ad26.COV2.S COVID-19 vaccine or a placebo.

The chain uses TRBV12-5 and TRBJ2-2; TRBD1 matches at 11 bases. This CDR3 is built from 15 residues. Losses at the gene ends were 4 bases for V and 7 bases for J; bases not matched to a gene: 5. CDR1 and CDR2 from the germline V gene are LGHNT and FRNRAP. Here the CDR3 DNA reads TGTGCTAGTGGTTCCGGACAGGGGGCGATCGGGGAGCTGTTTTTT. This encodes CASGSGQGAIGELFF.

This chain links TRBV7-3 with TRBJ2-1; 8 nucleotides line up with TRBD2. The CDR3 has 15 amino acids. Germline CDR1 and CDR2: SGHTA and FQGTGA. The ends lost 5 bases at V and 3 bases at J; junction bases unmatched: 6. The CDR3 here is CASSPDGGVYNEQFF. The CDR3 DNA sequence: TGTGCCAGCAGCCCAGACGGGGGGGTCTACAATGAGCAGTTCTTC. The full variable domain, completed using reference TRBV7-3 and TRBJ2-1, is GAGVSQTPSNKVTEKGKYVELRCDPISGHTALYWYRQSLGQGPEFLIYFQGTGAADDSGLPNDRFFAVRPEGSVSTLKIQRTERGDSAVYLCASSPDGGVYNEQFFGPGTRLTVL.

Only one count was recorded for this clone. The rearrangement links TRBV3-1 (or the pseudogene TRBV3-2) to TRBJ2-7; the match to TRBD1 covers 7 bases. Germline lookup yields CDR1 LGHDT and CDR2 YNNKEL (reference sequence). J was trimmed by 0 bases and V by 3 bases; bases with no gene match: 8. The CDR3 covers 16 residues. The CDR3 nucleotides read TGTGCCAGCAGCCATTTAACCGGGACAGCCTCCTACGAGCAGTACTTC. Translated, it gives CASSHLTGTASYEQYF.

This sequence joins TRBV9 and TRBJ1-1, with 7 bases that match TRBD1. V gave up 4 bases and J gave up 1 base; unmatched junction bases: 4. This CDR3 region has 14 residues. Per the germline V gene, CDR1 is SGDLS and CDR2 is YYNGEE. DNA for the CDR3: TGTGCCAGCAGCCCTTGGACAGGGAACACTGAAGCTTTCTTT. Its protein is CASSPWTGNTEAFF.

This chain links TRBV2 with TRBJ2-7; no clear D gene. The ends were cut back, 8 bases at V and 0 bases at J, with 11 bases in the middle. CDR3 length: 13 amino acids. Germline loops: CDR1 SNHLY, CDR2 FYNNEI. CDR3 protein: CASSDPASYEQYV. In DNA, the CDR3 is TGTGCCAGCTCCGACCCAGCCTCCTACGAGCAGTACGTC.

The CDR3 protein is CASSLDGPRGGVTDTQYF. Here the CDR3 DNA reads TGCGCCAGCAGCTTGGACGGCCCTAGGGGGGGCGTCACAGATACGCAGTATTTT. V is TRBV5-1 and J is TRBJ2-3; TRBD2 is a possible D gene (7 bases). CDR1 is SGHRS and CDR2 is YFSETQ in the germline V gene. V shed 0 bases and J shed 2 bases, with 19 bases lying between them. The CDR3 has 18 amino acids.

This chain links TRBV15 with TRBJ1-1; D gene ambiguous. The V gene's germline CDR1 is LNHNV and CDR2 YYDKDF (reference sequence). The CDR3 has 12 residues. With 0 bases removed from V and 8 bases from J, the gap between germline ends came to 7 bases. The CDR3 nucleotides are TGTGCCACCAGCAGAGATCTACGAGAAGCTTTCTTT. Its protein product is CATSRDLREAFF.

The CDR3 bases are TGCGCCAGCAGCCAAGAAACTAGCGGGGGCACAGATACGCAGTATTTT. It is translated as CASSQETSGGTDTQYF. This chain joins TRBV4-3 and TRBJ2-3; 10 nucleotides align to TRBD2. V dropped 0 bases and J dropped 1; count of bases not matched to a gene: 1. The V gene's germline CDR1 is LGHNA and CDR2 YSLEER. The CDR3 is 16 residues long.